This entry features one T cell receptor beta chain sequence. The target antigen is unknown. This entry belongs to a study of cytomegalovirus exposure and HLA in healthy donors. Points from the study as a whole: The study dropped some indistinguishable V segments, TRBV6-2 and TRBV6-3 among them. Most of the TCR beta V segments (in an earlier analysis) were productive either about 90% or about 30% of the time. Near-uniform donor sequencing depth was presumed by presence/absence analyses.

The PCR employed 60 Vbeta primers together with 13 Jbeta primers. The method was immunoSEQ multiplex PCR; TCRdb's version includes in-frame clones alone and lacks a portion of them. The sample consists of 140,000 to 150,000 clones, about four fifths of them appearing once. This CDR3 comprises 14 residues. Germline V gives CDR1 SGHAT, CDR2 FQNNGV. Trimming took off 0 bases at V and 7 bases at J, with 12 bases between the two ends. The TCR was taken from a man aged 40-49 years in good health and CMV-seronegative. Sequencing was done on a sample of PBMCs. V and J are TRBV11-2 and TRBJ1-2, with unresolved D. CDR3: CASSLDLLQTGYTF. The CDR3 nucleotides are TGTGCCAGCAGCTTAGATCTTCTACAGACTGGCTACACCTTC.